The rows below give T cell receptor beta chains drawn from one sample of a study of blood T cell repertoires in COVID-19. This table comes from immunoSEQ multiplex PCR, and its TCRdb copy is limited to in-frame clones, with some not included. The sample includes under 150,000 clones, roughly 90% of them seen just once. Sequenced: peripheral blood. The receptors stem from a man aged 70 or older with active COVID-19. Each CDR3 is given with its conserved first and last residue. D genes are given only for firm matches. A clone size is listed for some rows: how often the clone was seen (once, few, many), or a class if it is expanded.

j_call d_call clone_size v_call cdr3_aa cdr3_nt
TRBJ1-2 TRBD1 NA TRBV7-2 CALRDRGAYGYTF TGTGCCCTCCGGGACAGGGGAGCCTATGGCTACACCTTC
TRBJ1-4 NA NA TRBV7-3 CASSPARGRENEKLFF TGTGCCAGCAGCCCCGCCAGGGGTCGGGAAAATGAAAAACTGTTTTTT
TRBJ2-1 TRBD2 NA TRBV27 CASRPLAGHYNEQFF TGTGCCAGCAGGCCCCTAGCGGGACACTACAATGAGCAGTTCTTC
TRBJ1-2 TRBD1 once TRBV29-1 CSVQQGAGGYTF TGCAGCGTCCAACAGGGGGCGGGGGGCTACACCTTC
TRBJ2-5 NA NA TRBV11-2 CASSLDRGQETQYF TGTGCCAGCAGCTTAGATCGCGGCCAAGAGACCCAGTACTTC
TRBJ1-2 NA NA TRBV28 CASSLTGGYGYTF TGTGCCAGCAGTTTAACCGGGGGCTATGGCTACACCTTC
TRBJ2-5 NA NA TRBV18 CASSPRGLQETQYF TGTGCCAGCTCACCCCGGGGGTTACAAGAGACCCAGTACTTC
TRBJ2-7 TRBD2 NA TRBV19 CASSITSGSFYEQYF TGTGCCAGTAGTATAACTAGCGGGAGCTTTTACGAGCAGTACTTC
TRBJ2-7 TRBD2 NA TRBV27 CASSSGTSIEQYF TGTGCCAGCAGTTCCGGGACTAGCATCGAGCAGTACTTC
TRBJ1-6 NA NA TRBV5-1 CASSPGTQNSPLHF TGCGCCAGCAGCCCCGGGACACAAAATTCACCCCTCCACTTT
TRBJ2-3 TRBD1 NA TRBV24-1 CATSDSPGQGTDTQYF TGTGCCACCAGTGATTCGCCGGGACAGGGGACAGATACGCAGTATTTT
TRBJ2-2 NA NA TRBV7-9 CASSLLGVGFGAGELFF TGTGCCAGCAGCTTACTTGGCGTTGGGTTCGGGGCCGGGGAGCTGTTTTTT
TRBJ2-2 TRBD2 few TRBV28 CASSSLAGAPGELFF TGTGCCAGCAGCTCACTAGCGGGAGCCCCCGGGGAGCTGTTTTTT
TRBJ2-7 NA few TRBV6-5 CASRDLLYEQYF TGTGCCAGCAGGGACTTGCTCTACGAGCAGTACTTC
TRBJ2-1 TRBD2 NA TRBV27 CASRLAGASGSYNEQFF TGTGCCAGCAGACTAGCGGGAGCGTCGGGCTCCTACAATGAGCAGTTCTTC
TRBJ2-3 NA NA TRBV6-2/TRBV6-3 CASSFAGETDTQYF TGTGCCAGCAGTTTTGCAGGGGAAACAGATACGCAGTATTTT
TRBJ2-1 NA NA TRBV5-6 CASIPRGRYNEQFF TGTGCCAGCATCCCGAGGGGGAGATACAATGAGCAGTTCTTC
TRBJ1-5 NA NA TRBV30 CAWSTGLGGQPQHF TGTGCCTGGAGCACAGGGTTAGGAGGTCAGCCCCAGCATTTT
TRBJ1-1 NA NA TRBV28 CASSLIKQGKAFF TGTGCCAGCAGTTTAATAAAGCAGGGAAAAGCTTTCTTT